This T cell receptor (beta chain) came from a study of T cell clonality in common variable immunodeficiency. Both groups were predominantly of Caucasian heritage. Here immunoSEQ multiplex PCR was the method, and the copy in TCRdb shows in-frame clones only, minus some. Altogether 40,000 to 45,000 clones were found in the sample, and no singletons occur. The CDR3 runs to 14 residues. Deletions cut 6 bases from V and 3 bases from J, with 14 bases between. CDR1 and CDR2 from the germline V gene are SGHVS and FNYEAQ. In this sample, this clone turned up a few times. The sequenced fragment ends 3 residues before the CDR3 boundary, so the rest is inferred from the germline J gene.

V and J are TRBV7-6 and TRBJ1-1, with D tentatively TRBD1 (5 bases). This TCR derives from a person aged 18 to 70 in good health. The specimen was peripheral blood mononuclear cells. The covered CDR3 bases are TGTGCCAGCAGTTCCCACGAGGGGCACACTGAA. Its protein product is CASSSHEGHTE. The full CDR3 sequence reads CASSSHEGHTEAFF.